This T cell receptor (beta chain) appears in the sequencing data of a study of blood T cell repertoires in COVID-19. The table lists this clone with many counts. Trimming pared 5 bases from V and 2 bases from J, leaving 20 bases between. CDR3 length: 17 amino acids. Germline V gene data show CDR1 as SGHNT and CDR2 as YYREEE (reference sequence). Sequencing used immunoSEQ multiplex PCR; TCRdb keeps in-frame clones, though not all of them. The repertoire holds some 99,000 clones, with 70% to 80% as singletons. This clonotype originated in a man aged 65 to 85 with acute or convalescent COVID-19. V usage is TRBV5-4 and J usage is TRBJ2-1; the D gene is possibly TRBD2 (7 bases). The sample consisted of peripheral blood. CDR3 loop: CASSSSGGLAAYNEQFF. The CDR3 bases are TGTGCCAGCAGTTCATCGGGGGGCCTAGCGGCCTACAATGAGCAGTTCTTC.